This T cell receptor beta chain was recovered during a study of blood T cell repertoires in COVID-19. Study information: The origin of the acute and convalescent COVID-19 samples was the United States, Italy and Spain. From T cells, B-cell-depleted T cells, or PBMCs came the material, which was cDNA or gDNA.

CDR3 length: 17 residues. V dropped 1 base and J dropped 7; count of bases not matched to a gene: 8. CDR1 is LGHDT, CDR2 YNNKEL, per germline (reference sequence). Source study methods: Reference gene primer amplification gave nucleated cell count estimates. Generated by immunoSEQ multiplex PCR, the TCRdb table keeps only in-frame clones and is missing some. D and trimming come from the DNA, and the V and J calls and clone size come from that table. The table lists tens of thousands of clones, approximately 85% of them singletons. The rearrangement joins TRBV3-1 (or the pseudogene TRBV3-2) to TRBJ1-4; 11 bases align to TRBD1. The source of this sequence is a human donor in a cohort sampled during active COVID-19. Sequenced: peripheral blood. The CDR3 here is CASSQGTGGKWAEKLFF. DNA for the CDR3: TGTGCCAGCAGCCAAGGGACAGGGGGCAAGTGGGCTGAAAAACTGTTTTTT.